These T cell receptor beta chains were read from a single sample in a study of OX40 agonist ivuxolimab in advanced cancers. TCRdb's copy holds only in-frame clones and misses some; the assay was immunoSEQ multiplex PCR. Of 70,000 or so clones listed, roughly 92% are singletons. Sample: CD4+ or CD8+ T cells sorted from blood, taken in a trial of the OX40 agonist ivuxolimab. Receptors were obtained from an adult with an advanced solid tumor such as melanoma, head and neck, liver or kidney cancer. Each CDR3 is given with its conserved first and last residue. D genes are given only for firm matches. A row's size may be missing; if present it is once, few, many or a size class.

d_call clone_size j_call v_call cdr3_nt cdr3_aa
TRBD1 once TRBJ1-6 TRBV19 TGTGCCAGTAGGCGACAGGGGCCCCAGCCTTATAATTCACCCCTCCACTTT CASRRQGPQPYNSPLHF
TRBD1 - TRBJ1-3 TRBV7-9 TGTGCCAGCAGCACCTGGGACAGGGAGAACACCATATATTTT CASSTWDRENTIYF
- - TRBJ1-5 TRBV30 TGTGCCTGGAGTTGGCCGGAGGGGGAAGGTCAGCCCCAGCATTTT CAWSWPEGEGQPQHF
TRBD1 - TRBJ2-2 TRBV5-5 TGTGCCAGCAGTGGACAGGGGGCGAGGGCCGGGGAGCTGTTTTTT CASSGQGARAGELFF
TRBD1 - TRBJ1-2 TRBV7-9 TGTGCCAGCAGCTTAGGGAGGGCGACAGGGCCGGATGGCTACACCTTC CASSLGRATGPDGYTF
TRBD1 - TRBJ1-4 TRBV2 TGTGCCAGCAGTGAAGGACAGGGTCCTGAAAAACTGTTTTTT CASSEGQGPEKLFF
- - TRBJ1-2 TRBV7-6 TGTGCCAGCAGCCTCGGTTTGGCAGGGGCCAACTATGGCTACACCTTC CASSLGLAGANYGYTF
- - TRBJ1-1 TRBV7-6 TGTGCCAGCAGCCAGGAGCGGATAACTGAAGCTTTCTTT CASSQERITEAFF
- - TRBJ2-1 TRBV10-1 TGCGCCAGCAGTGAAGGGGACTTAAGCTACTCCTACAATGAGCAGTTCTTC CASSEGDLSYSYNEQFF
TRBD1 - TRBJ2-3 TRBV5-4 TGTGCCAGCAGGCCCACACAGGGGGCAGGAGATACGCAGTATTTT CASRPTQGAGDTQYF
- - TRBJ2-7 TRBV7-2 TGTGCCAGCAGCCCCCGGGACACTCCTCTCTACGAGCAGTACTTC CASSPRDTPLYEQYF
- - TRBJ1-1 TRBV7-9 TGTGCCAGCAGCAGACACCACACTGAAGCTTTCTTT CASSRHHTEAFF
TRBD1 - TRBJ1-2 TRBV10-1 TGCGCCAGCAGTGAGTCGCCGGCCAGGGGGCATGGCTACACCTTC CASSESPARGHGYTF